This T cell receptor beta chain derives from a study of vaccination effects on CD4 cells after COVID-19. There are 15 residues in the CDR3. Findings of the study overall: Clones induced by infection and by vaccine showed marked clonal contraction late after vaccination. Only 1 of 255 vaccine-induced clones from healthy vaccinees cross-reacted with common cold coronaviruses.

Sequencing was performed with immunoSEQ multiplex PCR; in TCRdb, only in-frame clones are kept and a portion is missing. This table has over 50,000 clones, about 80% appearing once. Antigen-specific CD4+ T cells were expanded with viral peptide pools in the ViraFEST assay before sequencing. After around 10 days in culture, the CD4+ T cells were isolated. Of the BNT162b2 and mRNA-1273 vaccines, participants received two doses of one or the other. The researchers cultured around 2 million PBMC per well with 8 to 10 IU/ml IL-2 and roughly 10 ug/ml peptides. As concerns this clone: Antigen specificity is unknown.

The sequence came from a human donor who received a COVID-19 vaccine. Source: CD4+ T cells from PBMCs cultured with HCoV-229E spike peptides, taken after COVID-19 vaccination. The V call is TRBV21-1, the J call TRBJ2-5; TRBD1 is the table's D call, not checked against the DNA. TRBV21-1 is a known pseudogene. CDR3 coding DNA: TGTGCCAGCAGCGACCAGGGGGCGCAGGGAGAGACCCAGTACTTC. This gives the protein CASSDQGAQGETQYF.